What follows are 27 T cell receptor beta chains derived from one specimen sequenced in a study of T cell changes during pregnancy in multiple sclerosis. Measured with immunoSEQ multiplex PCR; TCRdb has only the in-frame clones, and not every one. The sample yields fewer than 80,000 clones, 85% to 95% seen once. The starting material was CD4+ T cells from peripheral blood mononuclear cells, obtained after pregnancy. The receptors stem from a female donor with multiple sclerosis, enrolled in a pregnancy study.

The chain recombines TRBV6-1 with TRBJ1-2; possible D gene TRBD1, 5 bases. In germline, CDR1 is MNHNS, CDR2 SASEGT. This CDR3 is built from 13 residues. V was shortened by 6 bases and J by 8 bases, with 16 bases between the two germline ends. In DNA form, the CDR3 reads TGTGCCAGCAGCCCCGGGACCGCGGGAGGCTACACCTTC. Amino acid sequence: CASSPGTAGGYTF.

The V and J genes are TRBV6-5 and TRBJ2-2; 9 bases agree with TRBD1. The V gene's germline CDR1 is MNHEY and CDR2 SVGAGI. Trimming cost V 4 bases and J 5 bases; bases outside gene matches: 5. CDR3 length: 15 residues. The CDR3 bases are TGTGCCAGCAGTTGGGACAGGGAGGCGACCGGGGAGCTGTTTTTT. Translating gives CASSWDREATGELFF.

This rearrangement joins TRBV5-1 to TRBJ2-7; tentative D call: TRBD2 (5 bases). The CDR3 has 14 residues. Germline V gene data show CDR1 as SGHRS and CDR2 as YFSETQ. V shed 2 bases and J shed 4 bases, with 13 bases lying between them. The CDR3 DNA follows: TGCGCCAGCAGCTTTCCCGGGGTACAATACGAGCAGTACTTC. Translated, it gives CASSFPGVQYEQYF.

The CDR3 sequence: CASSLLPGNTEAFF. As DNA, the CDR3 is TGCGCCAGCAGCTTGTTGCCAGGCAACACTGAAGCTTTCTTT. The rearrangement links TRBV5-1 to TRBJ1-1; D is uncertain. V was trimmed by 1 base and J by 2 bases, leaving 9 bases between them. Per the germline V gene, CDR1 is SGHRS and CDR2 is YFSETQ. The CDR3 runs to 14 residues.

The V gene is TRBV19, the J gene TRBJ2-7; TRBD2 matches 7 bases. The CDR3 contains 14 residues. CDR1 and CDR2 (germline): LNHDA, SQIVND (reference sequence). Trimming at V came to 6 bases and at J to 2 bases, leaving 7 bases not matched to a gene. The chain's CDR3 is CASSLVGGTYEQYF. CDR3 in DNA: TGTGCCAGTAGCCTTGTCGGGGGGACCTACGAGCAGTACTTC. Full variable domain (outside the CDR3, taken from reference TRBV19 and TRBJ2-7): DGGITQSPKYLFRKEGQNVTLSCEQNLNHDAMYWYRQDPGQGLRLIYYSQIVNDFQKGDIAEGYSVSREKKESFPLTVTSAQKNPTAFYLCASSLVGGTYEQYFGPGTRLTVT.

This clone was recorded only once. V gene TRBV19 combines with J gene TRBJ2-3; D gene uncertain. Germline assignment: CDR1 LNHDA and CDR2 SQIVND (reference sequence). The CDR3 sequence is 13 residues long. V lost 6 bases, J lost 0 bases, and 7 bases lay in between. Here the CDR3 reads CASRVTSTDTQYF. The CDR3 DNA reads as TGTGCCAGTAGGGTAACTAGCACAGATACGCAGTATTTT.

This clone was found once. The chain links TRBV6-5 to TRBJ1-5, with D tentatively TRBD1 (6 bases). V was pared by 6 bases and J by 2 bases, with 11 bases between. Germline assignment: CDR1 MNHEY and CDR2 SVGAGI. The CDR3 has 14 amino acids. CDR3: CASSDRQGNQPQHF. The CDR3 DNA is TGTGCCAGCAGCGACAGGCAGGGCAATCAGCCCCAGCATTTT.

The V and J genes are TRBV30 and TRBJ1-5; D may be TRBD1 (5 bases). The CDR3 is made up of 12 amino acids. Germline V gene sequence: CDR1 GTSNPN, CDR2 SVGIG (reference sequence). V was pared by 5 bases and J by 2 bases, with 7 bases between. The CDR3 nucleotides read TGTGCCTGGTCCAGGGGCAATCAGCCCCAGCATTTT. Its translation is CAWSRGNQPQHF.

This chain connects TRBV28 to TRBJ1-5; D remains ambiguous. Per germline, CDR1 MDHEN and CDR2 SYDVKM. Deletions cut 5 bases from V and 6 bases from J, with 14 bases between. The CDR3 contains 14 residues. CDR3 amino acids: CASSPPPSGQPQHF. CDR3 in DNA: TGTGCCAGCAGTCCCCCTCCCTCAGGTCAGCCCCAGCATTTT.

This sequence joins TRBV5-6 and TRBJ1-3, with 7 bases aligning to TRBD1. The V and J ends lost 4 bases and 2 bases, in that order; junction bases with no gene match: 6. CDR3 length: 15 amino acids. Germline-derived CDR1 and CDR2 are SGHDT and YYEEEE. The CDR3 sequence: CASSTQGSAGNTIYF. The CDR3 DNA reads TGTGCCAGCAGCACACAGGGGTCTGCTGGAAACACCATATATTTT.

J is TRBJ1-2 and V is TRBV27; 9 nucleotides match TRBD1. J lost 2 bases, V lost 3 bases, and 28 bases had no gene match. This CDR3 spans 23 amino acids. Germline lookup yields CDR1 MNHEY and CDR2 SMNVEV (reference sequence). CDR3 loop: CASSFLGPLPGQGNLEGNYGYTF. The CDR3, as DNA: TGTGCCAGCAGTTTTCTCGGACCTCTGCCGGGACAGGGAAATCTAGAGGGCAACTATGGCTACACCTTC.

The chain couples TRBV6-6 to TRBJ2-5, with a tentative D call TRBD1 (6 bases). The CDR3 sequence is 13 residues long. V was trimmed by 2 bases and J by 4 bases, leaving 8 bases between them. Germline lookup yields CDR1 MNHNY and CDR2 SVGAGI (reference sequence). In nucleotides, the CDR3 is TGTGCCAGCAGTTACGACAGGAGAGAGACCCAGTACTTC. This sequence encodes CASSYDRRETQYF.

The chain carries TRBV5-6 and TRBJ2-7; a possible D gene is TRBD1 (6 bases). Germline CDR1 reads SGHDT; CDR2 reads YYEEEE. The CDR3 is 13 residues long. Trimming left V 0 bases short and J 6 bases short, with 10 bases between. CDR3 nucleotides: TGTGCCAGCAGCTTGGCGACAGGACTCGAGCAGTACTTC. Protein sequence: CASSLATGLEQYF.

This clone was found once. V is TRBV29-1 and J is TRBJ2-2; 7 bases line up with TRBD1. CDR1 and CDR2 from the germline V gene are SQVTM and ANQGSEA. J gave up 7 bases and V 7 bases, and 18 bases lay outside the gene matches. This CDR3 comprises 16 residues. In DNA, the CDR3 is TGCAGCGCCCATTCAAGTACTAGGGGGCGAATCGGGGAGCTGTTTTTT. It yields the protein CSAHSSTRGRIGELFF.

This chain connects TRBV2 to TRBJ1-1; D is undetermined. Germline V gene data show CDR1 as SNHLY and CDR2 as FYNNEI. The CDR3 length is 14 residues. The ends were cut back, 8 bases at V and 0 bases at J, with 13 bases in the middle. The CDR3 DNA sequence: TGTGCCAGCGAGAGGGAGCTTATGAACACTGAAGCTTTCTTT. Its protein product is CASERELMNTEAFF. The full variable domain, completed using reference TRBV2 and TRBJ1-1, is EPEVTQTPSHQVTQMGQEVILRCVPISNHLYFYWYRQILGQKVEFLVSFYNNEISEKSEIFDDQFSVERPDGSNFTLKIRSTKLEDSAMYFCASERELMNTEAFFGQGTRLTVV.

CDR3 region: CASSIGGISRTNQPQHF. In DNA, the CDR3 is TGTGCCAGTAGTATAGGAGGTATCAGTAGAACCAATCAGCCCCAGCATTTT. This chain connects TRBV19 to TRBJ1-5; no firm D call. The V end lost 1 base, the J end lost 3 bases, and 16 bases lay between the germline ends. The CDR3 is made up of 17 amino acids. The germline V gene has CDR1 LNHDA and CDR2 SQIVND (reference sequence).

The J gene is TRBJ1-1, the V gene TRBV6-6; no clear D gene. Trimming pared 0 bases from V and 9 bases from J, leaving 11 bases between. CDR3 length equals 13 residues. Per the germline V gene, CDR1 is MNHNY and CDR2 is SVGAGI (reference sequence). This chain's CDR3 is CASSYSRDNKAFF. Here the CDR3 DNA reads TGTGCCAGCAGTTACTCGAGGGATAATAAAGCTTTCTTT.

This chain joins TRBV6-1 and TRBJ2-7; D gene unclear. This CDR3 contains 15 residues. Germline CDR1 and CDR2: MNHNS and SASEGT. The V end was cut by 2 bases, the J end by 2 bases, with 13 bases between. CDR3 sequence (DNA): TGTGCCAGCAGTGAAAGCCAGCGAATGGCCTACGAGCAGTACTTC. Translating gives CASSESQRMAYEQYF.

This clone occurred a few times. The chain combines TRBV13 with TRBJ1-4; D is unresolved. The CDR3 totals 12 residues. Germline V gene sequence: CDR1 PRHDT, CDR2 FYEKMQ (reference sequence). V was shortened by 0 bases and J by 13 bases, with 9 bases between the two germline ends. The CDR3 DNA reads TGTGCCAGCAGCTTAGGGGGAGGACGACTGTTTTTT. Translating it yields CASSLGGGRLFF.

This clone was seen a single time. The chain couples TRBV14 to TRBJ2-7; TRBD1 is a possible D gene (6 bases). Germline CDR1 and CDR2: SGHDN and FVKESK. Trimming shortened V by 1 base and J by 9 bases, and 13 bases separated the two germline ends. This CDR3 has 13 amino acids. The CDR3 spells CASSQAVAGVQYF. The CDR3 DNA sequence: TGTGCCAGCAGCCAAGCTGTTGCAGGGGTGCAGTACTTC. Filled out from reference TRBV14 and TRBJ2-7, the complete variable domain reads EAGVTQFPSHSVIEKGQTVTLRCDPISGHDNLYWYRRVMGKEIKFLLHFVKESKQDESGMPNNRFLAERTGGTYSTLKVQPAELEDSGVYFCASSQAVAGVQYFGPGTRLTVT.

This clone was recorded once. V usage is TRBV5-1 and J usage is TRBJ2-2, with D perhaps TRBD1 (7 bases). Germline V lookup: CDR1 SGHRS, CDR2 YFSETQ. This CDR3 has 15 residues. V was cut by 4 bases and J by 4 bases, with 14 bases left in between. The CDR3 spells CASSATGEATGELFF. CDR3 coding DNA: TGCGCCAGCAGCGCCACAGGGGAGGCCACCGGGGAGCTGTTTTTT.

CDR3 amino acids: CASNPSTGLAGGGEYF. In DNA form, the CDR3 reads TGTGCCAGCAATCCCTCGACGGGACTAGCGGGAGGAGGCGAGTACTTC. V gene TRBV6-6 combines with J gene TRBJ2-5; 15 positions match TRBD2. This CDR3 is 16 amino acids long. Looked up from germline, CDR1 is MNHNY and CDR2 is SVGAGI (reference sequence). Trimming took 7 bases from V and 12 from J; bases not matched to a gene: 15.

The chain recombines TRBV18 with TRBJ1-2; weak D call: TRBD1 (5 bases). Trimming pared 2 bases from V and 8 bases from J, leaving 18 bases between. The CDR3 covers 15 residues. Germline-derived CDR1 and CDR2 are KGHSH and LQKENI. CDR3 loop: CASSPETGKGKGYTF. The CDR3, as DNA: TGTGCCAGCTCACCAGAAACAGGAAAAGGGAAGGGCTACACCTTC. The entire variable domain, with the rest obtained from reference TRBV18 and TRBJ1-2, is as follows: NAGVMQNPRHLVRRRGQEARLRCSPMKGHSHVYWYRQLPEEGLKFMVYLQKENIIDESGMPKERFSAEFPKEGPSILRIQQVVRGDSAAYFCASSPETGKGKGYTFGSGTRLTVV.

V gene TRBV5-1 combines with J gene TRBJ2-1; 7 positions agree with TRBD2. With 4 bases clipped from V and 1 base from J, the junction kept 11 bases outside the gene matches. The germline V gene encodes CDR1 SGHRS and CDR2 YFSETQ. This CDR3 has 17 residues. CDR3 loop: CASSGSQAGRSYNEQFF. CDR3 bases: TGCGCCAGCAGCGGAAGTCAAGCCGGGAGGTCCTACAATGAGCAGTTCTTC.

The chain joins TRBV30 to TRBJ2-3; 9 bases agree with TRBD2. The CDR3 is 13 amino acids. The trim removed 3 bases at V and 14 bases at J, leaving 12 bases unmatched. CDR1 GTSNPN and CDR2 SVGIG come from the germline V gene (reference sequence). CDR3 bases: TGTGCCTGGAGGTCTGCGGGAGGGCCAATTTCGTATTTT. It translates to CAWRSAGGPISYF.

This chain joins TRBV7-8 and TRBJ2-3; D possibly corresponds to TRBD2 (6 bases). Trimming shortened V by 3 bases and J by 0 bases, and 10 bases separated the two germline ends. The CDR3 extends over 15 amino acids. Germline assignment: CDR1 SGHVS and CDR2 FQNEAQ. Here the CDR3 DNA reads TGTGCCAGCAGCTTGTTGGACTATAGCACAGATACGCAGTATTTT. Its protein is CASSLLDYSTDTQYF.

V is TRBV28 and J is TRBJ2-5; D is unclear. V was clipped by 3 bases and J by 3 bases, with 14 bases between them. The germline V gene has CDR1 MDHEN and CDR2 SYDVKM. The length of the CDR3 is 15 residues. CDR3: CASSLVPRREETQYF. The CDR3 bases are TGTGCCAGCAGTTTGGTGCCCCGCCGGGAAGAGACCCAGTACTTC.